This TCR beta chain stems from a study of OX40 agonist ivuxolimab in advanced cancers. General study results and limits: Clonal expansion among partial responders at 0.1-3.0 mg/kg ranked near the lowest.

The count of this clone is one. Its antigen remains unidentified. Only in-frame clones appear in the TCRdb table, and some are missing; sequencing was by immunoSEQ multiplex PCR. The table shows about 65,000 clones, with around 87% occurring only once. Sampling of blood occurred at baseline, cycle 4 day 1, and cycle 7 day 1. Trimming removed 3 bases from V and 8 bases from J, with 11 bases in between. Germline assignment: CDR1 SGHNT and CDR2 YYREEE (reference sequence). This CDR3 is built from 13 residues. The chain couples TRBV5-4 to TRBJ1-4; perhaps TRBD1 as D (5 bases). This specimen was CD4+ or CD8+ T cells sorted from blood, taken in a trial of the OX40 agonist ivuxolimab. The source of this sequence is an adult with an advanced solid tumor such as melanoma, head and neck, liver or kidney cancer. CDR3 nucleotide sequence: TGTGCCAGCAGCTGGGGGTCAGAGGAAAAACTGTTTTTT. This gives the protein CASSWGSEEKLFF.